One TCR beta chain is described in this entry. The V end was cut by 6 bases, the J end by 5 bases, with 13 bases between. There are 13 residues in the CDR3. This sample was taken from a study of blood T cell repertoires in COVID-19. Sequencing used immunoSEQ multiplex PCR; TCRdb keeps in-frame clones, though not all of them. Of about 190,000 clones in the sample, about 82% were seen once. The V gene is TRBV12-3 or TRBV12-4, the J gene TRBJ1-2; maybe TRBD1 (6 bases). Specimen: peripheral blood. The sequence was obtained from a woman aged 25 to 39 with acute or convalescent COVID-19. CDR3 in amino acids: CASSRDTIYGYTF. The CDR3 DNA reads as TGTGCCAGCAGCCGGGACACCATTTATGGCTACACCTTC.